In this sample, the clone carrying this TCR beta chain turned up many times. Antigen unknown. This specimen comes from a study of T cell repertoires in cytomegalovirus infection. Study-wide results and caveats: CMV carriers with the relevant HLA were identified by cumulative public TCR beta family frequency.

CDR3 length equals 14 residues. The V end lost 2 bases, the J end lost 1 base, and 5 bases lay between the germline ends. Germline CDR1 LGHDT, CDR2 YNNKEL (reference sequence). TCRdb re-called the reads with MiXCR, one entry per CDR3 protein. The table records fewer than 200,000 distinct CDR3 sequences, roughly a fifth of them present only once. The rearrangement links TRBV3-1 to TRBJ2-2; D is uncertain. This clonotype was sampled from a human donor in good health (CMV status not recorded). Some clones in this sample may be carry-over from other donors' samples. The specimen was PBMCs. CDR3 bases: TGTGCCAGCAGCCAAAATATGAACACCGGGGAGCTGTTTTTT. Translating it yields CASSQNMNTGELFF.